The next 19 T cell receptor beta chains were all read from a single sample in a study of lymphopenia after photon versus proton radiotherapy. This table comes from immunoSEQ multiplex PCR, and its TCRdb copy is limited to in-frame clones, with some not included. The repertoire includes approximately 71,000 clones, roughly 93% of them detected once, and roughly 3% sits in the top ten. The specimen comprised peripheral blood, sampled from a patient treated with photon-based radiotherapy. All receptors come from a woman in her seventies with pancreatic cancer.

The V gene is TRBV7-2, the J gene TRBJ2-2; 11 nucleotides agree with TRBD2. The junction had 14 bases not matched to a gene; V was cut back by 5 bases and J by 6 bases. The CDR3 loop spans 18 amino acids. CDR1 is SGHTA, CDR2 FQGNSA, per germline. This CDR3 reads CASSTRGSGRAKPGELFF. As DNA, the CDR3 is TGTGCCAGCAGCACCCGGGGTAGCGGGAGGGCCAAGCCCGGGGAGCTGTTTTTT.

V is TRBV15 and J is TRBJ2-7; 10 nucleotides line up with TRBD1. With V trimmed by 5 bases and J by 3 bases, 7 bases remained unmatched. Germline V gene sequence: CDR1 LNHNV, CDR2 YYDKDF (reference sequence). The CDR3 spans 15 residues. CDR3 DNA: TGTGCCACCAGCTTGGGACAGGGGCCTTACTACGAGCAGTACTTC. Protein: CATSLGQGPYYEQYF.

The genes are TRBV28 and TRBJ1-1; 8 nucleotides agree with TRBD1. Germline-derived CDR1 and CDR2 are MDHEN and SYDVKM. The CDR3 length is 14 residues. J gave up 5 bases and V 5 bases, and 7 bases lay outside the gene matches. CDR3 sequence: CASSPIRGPTEAFF. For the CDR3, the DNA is TGTGCCAGCAGTCCGATCAGGGGGCCTACTGAAGCTTTCTTT.

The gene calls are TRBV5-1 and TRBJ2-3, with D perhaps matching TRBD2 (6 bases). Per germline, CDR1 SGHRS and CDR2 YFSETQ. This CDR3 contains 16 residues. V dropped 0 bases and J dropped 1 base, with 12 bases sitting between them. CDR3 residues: CASSLGKRAGTDTQYF. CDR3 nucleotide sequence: TGCGCCAGCAGCTTGGGGAAGCGGGCGGGCACAGATACGCAGTATTTT.

CDR3 DNA: TGCAGCGCCCGACAGGGGGCCTACGAGCAGTACTTC. It yields the protein CSARQGAYEQYF. The chain combines TRBV29-1 with TRBJ2-7; TRBD1 aligns across 9 bases. The germline CDR1 and CDR2 sequences are SQVTM and ANQGSEA. V was pared by 7 bases and J by 2 bases, with 3 bases of the junction left unmatched. The CDR3 loop spans 12 amino acids.

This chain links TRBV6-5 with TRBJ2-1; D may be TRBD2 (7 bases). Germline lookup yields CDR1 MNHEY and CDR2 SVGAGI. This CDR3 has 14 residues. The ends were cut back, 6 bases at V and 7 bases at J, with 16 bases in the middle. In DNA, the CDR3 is TGTGCCAGCAGAAGACAGGTGGGGGGGAATGAGCAGTTCTTC. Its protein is CASRRQVGGNEQFF.

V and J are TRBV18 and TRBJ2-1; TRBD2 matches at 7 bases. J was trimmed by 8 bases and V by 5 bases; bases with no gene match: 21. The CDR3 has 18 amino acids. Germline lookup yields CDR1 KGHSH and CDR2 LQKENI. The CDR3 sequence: CASSNIQTSGAELDEQFF. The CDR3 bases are TGTGCCAGCTCAAACATCCAGACAAGCGGGGCCGAGCTCGATGAGCAGTTCTTC.

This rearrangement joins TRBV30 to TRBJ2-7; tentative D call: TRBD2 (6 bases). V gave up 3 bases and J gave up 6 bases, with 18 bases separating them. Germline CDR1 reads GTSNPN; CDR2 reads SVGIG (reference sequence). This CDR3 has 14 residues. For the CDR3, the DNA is TGTGCCTGGAGAACCGGGGGAGCCCCCCGCGAGCAGTACTTC. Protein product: CAWRTGGAPREQYF.

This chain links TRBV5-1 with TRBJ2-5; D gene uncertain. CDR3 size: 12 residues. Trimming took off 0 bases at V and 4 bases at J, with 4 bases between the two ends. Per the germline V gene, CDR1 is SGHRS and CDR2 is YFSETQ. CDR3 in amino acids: CASSLAAETQYF. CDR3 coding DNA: TGCGCCAGCAGCTTGGCCGCAGAGACCCAGTACTTC.

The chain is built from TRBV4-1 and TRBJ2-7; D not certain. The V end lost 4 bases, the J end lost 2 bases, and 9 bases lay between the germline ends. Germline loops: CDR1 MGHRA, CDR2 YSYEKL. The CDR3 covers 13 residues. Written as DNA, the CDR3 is TGCGCCAGCAGCCTGAGGACCGCCTACGAGCAGTACTTC. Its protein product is CASSLRTAYEQYF.

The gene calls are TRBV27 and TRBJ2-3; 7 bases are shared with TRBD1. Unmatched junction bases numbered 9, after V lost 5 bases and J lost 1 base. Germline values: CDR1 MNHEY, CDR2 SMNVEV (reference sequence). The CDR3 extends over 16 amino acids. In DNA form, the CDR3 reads TGTGCCAGCAGTGCCGGACCCGGGACAGGCACAGATACGCAGTATTTT. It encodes CASSAGPGTGTDTQYF.

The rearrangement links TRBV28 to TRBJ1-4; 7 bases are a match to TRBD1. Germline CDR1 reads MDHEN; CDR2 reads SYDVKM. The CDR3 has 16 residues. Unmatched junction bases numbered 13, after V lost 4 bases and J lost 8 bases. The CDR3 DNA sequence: TGTGCCAGCAGTTCCACAGGGGCCGATAACAGAGAAAAACTGTTTTTT. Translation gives CASSSTGADNREKLFF.

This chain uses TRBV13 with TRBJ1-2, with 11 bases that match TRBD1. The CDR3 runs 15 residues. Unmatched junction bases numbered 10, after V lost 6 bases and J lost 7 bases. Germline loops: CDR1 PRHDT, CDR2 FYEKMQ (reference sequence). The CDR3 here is CASSLGPGQGVGYTF. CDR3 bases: TGTGCCAGCAGTTTGGGACCGGGACAGGGGGTTGGCTACACCTTC. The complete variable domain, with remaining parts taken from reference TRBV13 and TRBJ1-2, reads AAGVIQSPRHLIKEKRETATLKCYPIPRHDTVYWYQQGPGQDPQFLISFYEKMQSDKGSIPDRFSAQQFSDYHSELNMSSLELGDSALYFCASSLGPGQGVGYTFGSGTRLTVV.

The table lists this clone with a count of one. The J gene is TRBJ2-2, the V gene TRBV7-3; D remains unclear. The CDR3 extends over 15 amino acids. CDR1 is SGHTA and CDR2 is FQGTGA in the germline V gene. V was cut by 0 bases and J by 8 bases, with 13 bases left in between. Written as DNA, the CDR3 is TGTGCCAGCAGCTTAACGGGCACGGAAGGTGGGGAGCTGTTTTTT. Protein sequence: CASSLTGTEGGELFF.

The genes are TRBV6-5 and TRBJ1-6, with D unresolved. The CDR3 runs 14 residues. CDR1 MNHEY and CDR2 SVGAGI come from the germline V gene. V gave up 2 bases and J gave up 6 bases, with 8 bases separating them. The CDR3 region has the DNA TGTGCCAGCAGTTACGGGGATCTTAATTCACCCCTCCACTTT. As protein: CASSYGDLNSPLHF.

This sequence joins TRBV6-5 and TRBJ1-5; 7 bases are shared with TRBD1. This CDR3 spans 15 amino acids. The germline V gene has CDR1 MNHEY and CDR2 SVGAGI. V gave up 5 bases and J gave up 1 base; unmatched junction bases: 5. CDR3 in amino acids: CASSITGDSNQPQHF. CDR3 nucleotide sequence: TGTGCCAGCAGTATAACAGGGGACAGCAATCAGCCCCAGCATTTT.

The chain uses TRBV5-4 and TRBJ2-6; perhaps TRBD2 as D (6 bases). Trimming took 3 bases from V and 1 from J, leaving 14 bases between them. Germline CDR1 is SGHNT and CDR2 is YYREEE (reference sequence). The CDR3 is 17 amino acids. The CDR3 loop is CASSSGEGRSGANVLTF. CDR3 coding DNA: TGTGCCAGCAGCTCTGGCGAGGGGAGGTCTGGGGCCAACGTCCTGACTTTC.

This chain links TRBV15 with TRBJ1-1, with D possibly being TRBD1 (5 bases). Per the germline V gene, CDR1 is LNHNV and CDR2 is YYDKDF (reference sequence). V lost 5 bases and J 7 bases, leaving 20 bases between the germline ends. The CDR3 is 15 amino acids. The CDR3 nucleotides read TGTGCCACCAGCCCCCTCGGAGTCGGGACGGGTGAAGCTTTCTTT. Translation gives CATSPLGVGTGEAFF. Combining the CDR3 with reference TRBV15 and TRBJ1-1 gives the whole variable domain DAMVIQNPRYQVTQFGKPVTLSCSQTLNHNVMYWYQQKSSQAPKLLFHYYDKDFNNEADTPDNFQSRRPNTSFCFLDIRSPGLGDTAMYLCATSPLGVGTGEAFFGQGTRLTVV.

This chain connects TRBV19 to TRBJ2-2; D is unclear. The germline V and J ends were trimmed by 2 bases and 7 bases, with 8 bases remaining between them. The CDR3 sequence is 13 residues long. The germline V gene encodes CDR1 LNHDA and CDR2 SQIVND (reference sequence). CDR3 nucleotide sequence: TGTGCCAGTAGTATAATGATAGACGGGGAGCTGTTTTTT. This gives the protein CASSIMIDGELFF.